This T cell receptor beta chain was captured by sequencing in a study of blood T cell repertoires in COVID-19. The overall study: The United States, Italy and Spain supplied acute and convalescent COVID-19 samples. PBMCs, B-cell-depleted T cells, or T cells were the source of the cDNA or gDNA that made up the material.

The authors' processing: Estimation of nucleated cell counts was performed using reference gene primer amplification. TCRdb's table, derived via immunoSEQ multiplex PCR, lists solely in-frame clones and lacks some. That table gives V, J and clone size, and the DNA gave D and trimming. The repertoire holds approximately 430,000 clones, with roughly 89% as singletons. Per the germline V gene, CDR1 is KGHSH and CDR2 is LQKENI. V lost 3 bases, J lost 6 bases, and 8 bases lay in between. CDR3 length: 12 amino acids. There are a few counts of this clone. The clonotype was recovered from a woman aged 25-40 years with active or convalescent COVID-19. The V gene is TRBV18, the J gene TRBJ1-1; no definite D call. Sequenced material: peripheral blood. The CDR3 nucleotides read TGTGCCAGCTCACCCACCAGCGCTGAAGCTTTCTTT. Translation: CASSPTSAEAFF.